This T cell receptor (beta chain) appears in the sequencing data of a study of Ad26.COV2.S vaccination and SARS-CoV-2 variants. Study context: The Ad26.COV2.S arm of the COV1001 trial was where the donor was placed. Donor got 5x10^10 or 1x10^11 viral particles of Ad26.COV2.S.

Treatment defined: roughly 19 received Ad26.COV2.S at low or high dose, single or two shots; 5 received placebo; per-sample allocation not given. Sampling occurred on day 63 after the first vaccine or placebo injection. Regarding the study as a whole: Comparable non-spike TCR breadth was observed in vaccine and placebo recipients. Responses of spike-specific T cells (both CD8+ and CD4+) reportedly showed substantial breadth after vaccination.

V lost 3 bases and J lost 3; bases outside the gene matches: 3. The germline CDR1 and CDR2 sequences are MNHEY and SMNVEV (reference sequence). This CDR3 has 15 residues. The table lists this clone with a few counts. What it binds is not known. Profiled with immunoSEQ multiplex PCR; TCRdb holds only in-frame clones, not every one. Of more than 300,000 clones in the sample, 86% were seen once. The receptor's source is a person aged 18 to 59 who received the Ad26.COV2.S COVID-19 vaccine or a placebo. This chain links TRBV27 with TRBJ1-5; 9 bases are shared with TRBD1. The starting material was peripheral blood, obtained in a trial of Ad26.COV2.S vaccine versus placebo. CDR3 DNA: TGTGCCAGCAGTTTGACAGGGGGATCCAATCAGCCCCAGCATTTT. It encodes CASSLTGGSNQPQHF.